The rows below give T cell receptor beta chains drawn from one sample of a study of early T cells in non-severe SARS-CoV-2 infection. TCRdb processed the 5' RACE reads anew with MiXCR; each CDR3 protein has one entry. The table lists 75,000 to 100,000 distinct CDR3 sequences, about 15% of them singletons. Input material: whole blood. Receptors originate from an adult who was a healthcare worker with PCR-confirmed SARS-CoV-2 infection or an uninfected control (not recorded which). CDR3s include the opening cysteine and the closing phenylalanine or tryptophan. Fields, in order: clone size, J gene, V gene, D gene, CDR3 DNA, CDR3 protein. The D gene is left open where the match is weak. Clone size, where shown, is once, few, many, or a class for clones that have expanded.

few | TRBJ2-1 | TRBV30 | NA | TGTGCCGGGTTGGACAATGAGCAGTTCTTC | CAGLDNEQFF
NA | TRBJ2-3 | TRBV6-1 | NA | TGTGCCAGCCGGATGAACACAGATACGCAGTATTTT | CASRMNTDTQYF
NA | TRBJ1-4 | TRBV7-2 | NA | TGTGCCAGCAGCTTCCGAGGACAGCGGGAAAAACTGTTTTTT | CASSFRGQREKLFF
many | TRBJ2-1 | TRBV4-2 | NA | TGTGCCAGCAGCCAAGAGGGGAGCGGTGTCTACAATGAGCAGTTCTTC | CASSQEGSGVYNEQFF
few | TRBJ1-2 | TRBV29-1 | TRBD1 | TGCAGCGTCGCGACAGGGACGTTAAATGGCTACACCTTC | CSVATGTLNGYTF
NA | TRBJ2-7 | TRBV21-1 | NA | TGTGCCAGCAGCAAGGGGTATTTTTCCCCCCCTATAATCCAGCAGTACTTC | CASSKGYFSPPIIQQYF
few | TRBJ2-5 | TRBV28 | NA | TGTGCCAGCATCCCGAGGGAGGCCCAGTACTTC | CASIPREAQYF
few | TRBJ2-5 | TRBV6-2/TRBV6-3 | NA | TGTGCCAGCAGCCATATGGGGGTTAAAGAGACCCAGTACTTC | CASSHMGVKETQYF
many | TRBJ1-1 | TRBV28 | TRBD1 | TGTGCCAGCATTTTCGACAGGGTTGGCACTGAAGCTTTCTTT | CASIFDRVGTEAFF
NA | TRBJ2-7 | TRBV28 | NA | TGTGCCAGCAGTTTAGGCGGCCGCTCCTACGAGCAGTACTTC | CASSLGGRSYEQYF
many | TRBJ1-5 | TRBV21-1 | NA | TGTGCCAGCAGAAAGGTCACGCCCCAGCATTTT | CASRKVTPQHF
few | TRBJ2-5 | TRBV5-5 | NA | TGTGCCAGCAGCCCCGCTAGCCGGGGAGAGACCCAGTACTTC | CASSPASRGETQYF
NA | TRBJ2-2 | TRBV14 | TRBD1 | TGTGCCAGCAGCGGACAGGGGGCCTGGGAGCTGTTTTTT | CASSGQGAWELFF
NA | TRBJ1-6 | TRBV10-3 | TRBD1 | TGTGCCATTCAACCCGGGACAGACGGTTCACCCCTCCACTTT | CAIQPGTDGSPLHF
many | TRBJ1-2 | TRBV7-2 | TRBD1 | TGTGCCAGCAGCCGAGACAGGGGAGATGGCTACACCTTC | CASSRDRGDGYTF
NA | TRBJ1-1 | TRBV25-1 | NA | TGTGCCAGCAGTGATTCAAGACACTTTGGAAACACTGAAGTTTTCTTT | CASSDSRHFGNTEVFF
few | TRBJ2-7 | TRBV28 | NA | TGTGCCAGCAGTTTAAGGCGGGACCCGAGATACGAGCAGTACTTC | CASSLRRDPRYEQYF
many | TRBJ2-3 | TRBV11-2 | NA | TGTGCCAGCAGTTCCACAGCCCAGATACGCGCGTATTTT | CASSSTAQIRAYF
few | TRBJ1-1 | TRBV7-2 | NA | TGTGCCAGCAGCGAGCGGGGGCCTGAAGCTTTCTTT | CASSERGPEAFF
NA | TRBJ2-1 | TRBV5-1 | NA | TGCGCCAGCAGCACGGACAGAACCTACAATGAGCAGTTCTTC | CASSTDRTYNEQFF
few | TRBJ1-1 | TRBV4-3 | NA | TGCGCCAGCAGCCAAGACAGGGTAGCTGACACTGAAGCTTTCTTT | CASSQDRVADTEAFF
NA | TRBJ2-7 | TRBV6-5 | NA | TGTGCCAGCAGTTCCCAACACGAGCAGTACTTC | CASSSQHEQYF
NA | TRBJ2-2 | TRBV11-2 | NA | TGTGCCAGCAGCTATTCCATTTTACGGGGGGCAAACACCGGGGAGCTGTTTTTT | CASSYSILRGANTGELFF
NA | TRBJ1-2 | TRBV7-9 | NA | TGTGCCAGCAGCTCACCCGGGGGGCCTTATGGCTACACCTTC | CASSSPGGPYGYTF